These 32 T cell receptor beta chains came from one sample sequenced in a study of blood T cell repertoires in COVID-19. Data came from immunoSEQ multiplex PCR; TCRdb stores just in-frame clones and leaves some out. The sample consists of about 210,000 clones, about four fifths of them appearing once. Sequenced: peripheral blood. Receptors originate from a woman aged 50 to 60 with acute or convalescent COVID-19.

The chain joins TRBV11-2 to TRBJ1-1; 9 positions match TRBD1. Unmatched junction bases numbered 10, after V lost 5 bases and J lost 0 bases. There are 17 residues in the CDR3. From germline, CDR1 is SGHAT and CDR2 FQNNGV. CDR3 nucleotide sequence: TGTGCCAGCAGCCGACTGGTAAGACAGGGGGTGAACACTGAAGCTTTCTTT. It translates to CASSRLVRQGVNTEAFF.

V gene TRBV28 combines with J gene TRBJ2-2; 8 bases fit TRBD1. CDR3 length: 16 residues. CDR1 and CDR2 (germline): MDHEN, SYDVKM. J was trimmed by 5 bases and V by 6 bases; bases with no gene match: 11. DNA of the CDR3: TGTGCCAGCAGGCCGACCGGGACAGGCGTGACCGGGGAGCTGTTTTTT. It yields the protein CASRPTGTGVTGELFF.

The chain has TRBV2 and TRBJ2-1; D is perhaps TRBD1 (5 bases). Germline values: CDR1 SNHLY, CDR2 FYNNEI. V dropped 5 bases and J dropped 0 bases, with 8 bases sitting between them. The CDR3 spans 14 residues. The CDR3 bases are TGTGCCAGCAGTCGACAGTCCTCCTACAATGAGCAGTTCTTC. Its protein product is CASSRQSSYNEQFF.

The genes are TRBV3-1 (or the pseudogene TRBV3-2) and TRBJ2-5; possible D gene TRBD2, 5 bases. Looked up from germline, CDR1 is LGHDT and CDR2 is YNNKEL (reference sequence). V lost 3 bases to trimming and J lost 5 bases, with 16 bases between them. The CDR3 runs 15 residues. The CDR3 region is CASSQRYSSRETQYF. CDR3 nucleotide sequence: TGTGCCAGCAGCCAGCGTTACTCTAGCAGGGAGACCCAGTACTTC.

This clone was seen more than once but under ten times. The CDR3 loop is CASSSTTGYEQYF. The CDR3 DNA follows: TGTGCCAGCAGCTCCACGACAGGCTACGAGCAGTACTTC. The gene calls are TRBV5-4 and TRBJ2-7; D might be TRBD1 (6 bases). Germline CDR1 is SGHNT and CDR2 is YYREEE (reference sequence). The CDR3 is 13 residues long. With 3 bases removed from V and 3 bases from J, the gap between germline ends came to 10 bases. Combining the CDR3 with reference TRBV5-4 and TRBJ2-7 gives the whole variable domain ETGVTQSPTHLIKTRGQQVTLRCSSQSGHNTVSWYQQALGQGPQFIFQYYREEENGRGNFPPRFSGLQFPNYSSELNVNALELDDSALYLCASSSTTGYEQYFGPGTRLTVT.

The rearrangement links TRBV5-6 to TRBJ2-7; TRBD1 matches 7 bases. The CDR3 contains 15 residues. After removal of 4 bases from V and 3 bases from J, the junction contained 10 bases not matched to a gene. CDR1 is SGHDT, CDR2 YYEEEE, per germline. The CDR3 region is CASSGRWTGDYEQYF. The CDR3 DNA reads as TGTGCCAGCAGCGGTCGGTGGACAGGAGACTACGAGCAGTACTTC.

The rearrangement uses TRBV4-1 and TRBJ2-4, with D tentatively TRBD2 (6 bases). The CDR3 runs to 14 residues. The V end lost 0 bases, the J end lost 6 bases, and 9 bases lay between the germline ends. CDR1 is MGHRA and CDR2 is YSYEKL in the germline V gene. The CDR3 sequence: CASSQEGGLNIQYF. CDR3 coding DNA: TGCGCCAGCAGCCAAGAAGGAGGGTTAAACATTCAGTACTTC.

This rearrangement joins TRBV3-1 (or the pseudogene TRBV3-2) to TRBJ2-1, with 13 bases fitting TRBD2. Germline CDR1 reads LGHDT; CDR2 reads YNNKEL (reference sequence). V gave up 9 bases and J gave up 0 bases; unmatched junction bases: 8. The CDR3 consists of 17 residues. The CDR3 sequence is CASSGLAGAISYNEQFF. The CDR3, as DNA: TGTGCCAGTTCAGGACTAGCGGGAGCCATCTCCTACAATGAGCAGTTCTTC.

The genes are TRBV2 and TRBJ2-3; no definite D call. V lost 0 bases and J 2 bases, leaving 6 bases between the germline ends. The CDR3 is 14 residues long. CDR1 is SNHLY, CDR2 FYNNEI, per germline. The chain's CDR3 is CASSEASLTDTQYF. As DNA, the CDR3 is TGTGCCAGCAGTGAAGCGTCTCTCACAGATACGCAGTATTTT.

The gene calls are TRBV7-6 and TRBJ2-1; possibly TRBD2 for D (5 bases). This CDR3 contains 13 residues. The germline V and J ends were trimmed by 4 bases and 7 bases, with 11 bases remaining between them. Germline V CDR1 and CDR2: SGHVS, FNYEAQ. The CDR3 protein is CASSSRPGNEQFF. The CDR3 bases are TGTGCCAGCAGCTCTCGACCGGGGAATGAGCAGTTCTTC.

The rearrangement uses TRBV6-5 and TRBJ1-1; 8 nucleotides line up with TRBD1. CDR1 MNHEY and CDR2 SVGAGI come from the germline V gene. The CDR3 extends over 15 amino acids. Unmatched junction bases numbered 6, after V lost 5 bases and J lost 1 base. For the CDR3, the DNA is TGTGCCAGCAGTACTAACAGGGGGGGGAACACTGAAGCTTTCTTT. It is translated as CASSTNRGGNTEAFF.

The chain carries TRBV6-1 and TRBJ1-3; unclear D gene. Trimming left V 2 bases short and J 0 bases short, with 8 bases between. The CDR3 is 15 residues long. Germline V gives CDR1 MNHNS, CDR2 SASEGT. CDR3 amino acids: CASSEPGSSGNTIYF. CDR3 nucleotides: TGTGCCAGCAGTGAACCCGGGAGCTCTGGAAACACCATATATTTT.

This clone has more than one count but fewer than ten. The chain combines TRBV2 with TRBJ1-5; possible D gene TRBD1, 6 bases. This CDR3 region has 15 residues. Germline V CDR1 and CDR2: SNHLY, FYNNEI. V was trimmed by 6 bases and J by 1 base, leaving 13 bases between them. CDR3 nucleotides: TGTGCCAGCAGGCAAACAGGGAGCAGCAATCAGCCCCAGCATTTT. It codes for CASRQTGSSNQPQHF.

The genes are TRBV6-5 and TRBJ2-7; D ambiguous. Trimming removed 8 bases at V and 2 bases at J, with 13 bases between. The length of the CDR3 is 13 residues. Germline CDR1 and CDR2: MNHEY and SVGAGI. The CDR3 bases are TGTGCCAGCGGCCCGGGTGTTCCCTACGAGCAGTACTTC. It specifies CASGPGVPYEQYF.

CDR3 in DNA: TGCGCCAGCAGTGTTTCTGTGGGAGCAAGTGAGCAGTTCTTC. Translated, it gives CASSVSVGASEQFF. The chain is built from TRBV10-2 and TRBJ2-1, with a weak D call TRBD2 (5 bases). Germline-derived CDR1 and CDR2 are WSHSY and SAAADI. This CDR3 comprises 14 residues. Trimming took 4 bases from V and 9 from J, leaving 16 bases between them.

This clone was picked up a small number of times. The chain combines TRBV28 with TRBJ2-7; D is perhaps TRBD2 (6 bases). V was shortened by 3 bases and J by 3 bases, with 36 bases between the two germline ends. This CDR3 comprises 22 residues. Germline lookup yields CDR1 MDHEN and CDR2 SYDVKM. CDR3 DNA sequence: TGTGCCAGCAGTTTCCTTGGGCTTGGTGCGGGACCTATTTCCAAACGAAGCTACGAGCAGTACTTC. Translating it yields CASSFLGLGAGPISKRSYEQYF.

This chain connects TRBV2 to TRBJ2-2, with D perhaps TRBD1 (6 bases). Looked up from germline, CDR1 is SNHLY and CDR2 is FYNNEI. CDR3 length: 14 amino acids. V lost 7 bases, J lost 0 bases, and 9 bases lay in between. In DNA form, the CDR3 reads TGTGCCAGCAAGACAGGTCCGAACACCGGGGAGCTGTTTTTT. It is translated as CASKTGPNTGELFF.

The chain carries TRBV7-9 and TRBJ2-1; 8 bases match TRBD2. CDR1 and CDR2 (germline): SEHNR, FQNEAQ (reference sequence). CDR3 length equals 17 residues. J was trimmed by 4 bases and V by 0 bases; bases with no gene match: 8. CDR3 in DNA: TGTGCCAGCAGCTTAGCGGGGGTAGCGGGAAAGTACAATGAGCAGTTCTTC. Its protein is CASSLAGVAGKYNEQFF.

The J gene is TRBJ2-7, the V gene TRBV9, with TRBD2 matching over 11 bases. The V segment lost 2 bases and the J segment 7 bases; nucleotides outside the gene matches: 11. The CDR3 consists of 16 residues. Germline lookup yields CDR1 SGDLS and CDR2 YYNGEE. This chain's CDR3 is CASSVESLAGGGEQYF. DNA for the CDR3: TGTGCCAGCAGCGTTGAGAGTCTAGCGGGAGGAGGAGAGCAGTACTTC.

The chain couples TRBV9 to TRBJ2-7, with 12 bases that match TRBD2. Trimming cost V 2 bases and J 2 bases; bases outside gene matches: 2. The CDR3 loop spans 15 amino acids. Looked up from germline, CDR1 is SGDLS and CDR2 is YYNGEE. Here the CDR3 reads CASSVGLAGPYEQYF. DNA for the CDR3: TGTGCCAGCAGCGTTGGACTAGCGGGACCCTACGAGCAGTACTTC.

The chain couples TRBV27 to TRBJ2-1, with 7 positions matching TRBD2. CDR1 is MNHEY, CDR2 SMNVEV, per germline (reference sequence). The CDR3 is 19 amino acids. J lost 9 bases, V lost 3 bases, and 23 bases had no gene match. CDR3 DNA: TGTGCCAGCAGTTTCATTAGCCCCCTCGCGGGAGAACGGGGAGGTGAGCAGTTCTTC. Its protein is CASSFISPLAGERGGEQFF.

This chain uses TRBV5-6 with TRBJ1-5; perhaps TRBD1 as D (5 bases). Trimming pared 4 bases from V and 3 bases from J, leaving 8 bases between. Germline CDR1 reads SGHDT; CDR2 reads YYEEEE. The CDR3 contains 13 residues. The CDR3 protein is CASSGAPNQPQHF. Written as DNA, the CDR3 is TGTGCCAGCAGCGGGGCGCCCAATCAGCCCCAGCATTTT.

V is TRBV5-1 and J is TRBJ2-3, with 7 bases aligning to TRBD1. Germline lookup yields CDR1 SGHRS and CDR2 YFSETQ. The J segment lost 6 bases and the V segment lost 5 bases, leaving 6 bases of the junction unmatched. This CDR3 has 13 amino acids. CDR3 region: CASRTGARDTQYF. The CDR3, as DNA: TGCGCCAGCAGAACAGGGGCCCGGGATACGCAGTATTTT.

The chain combines TRBV11-2 with TRBJ2-3; 13 bases fit TRBD2. J was trimmed by 10 bases and V by 1 base; bases with no gene match: 2. This CDR3 has 14 residues. Germline values: CDR1 SGHAT, CDR2 FQNNGV. CDR3 DNA sequence: TGTGCCAGCAGCTTAGGACTAGCGGGAGGTGCGCAGTATTTT. Protein sequence: CASSLGLAGGAQYF.

V and J are TRBV11-1 and TRBJ2-7; D may be TRBD1 (5 bases). Germline CDR1 reads SGHAT; CDR2 reads FQDESV (reference sequence). V lost 5 bases to trimming and J lost 7 bases, with 24 bases between them. The CDR3 is 16 amino acids. The CDR3 bases are TGTGCCAGCAGCGGCCAGGCAGGGTTCAGGTTCGGTGAGCAGTACTTC. Its protein product is CASSGQAGFRFGEQYF.

The chain has TRBV6-1 and TRBJ1-1, with D maybe TRBD1 (6 bases). The ends were cut back, 2 bases at V and 8 bases at J, with 12 bases in the middle. This CDR3 comprises 13 residues. Per the germline V gene, CDR1 is MNHNS and CDR2 is SASEGT. Here the CDR3 DNA reads TGTGCCAGCAGTGAAAGTTGGGGGCGCGAAGCTTTCTTT. It specifies CASSESWGREAFF.

The chain recombines TRBV7-9 with TRBJ1-2; TRBD1 agrees at 7 bases. The length of the CDR3 is 15 residues. Per germline, CDR1 SEHNR and CDR2 FQNEAQ (reference sequence). Trimming cost V 1 base and J 4 bases; bases outside gene matches: 6. CDR3: CASSLGDSSLYGYTF. The CDR3 DNA sequence: TGTGCCAGCAGCTTAGGGGACAGTTCCCTCTATGGCTACACCTTC.

V and J are TRBV5-1 and TRBJ1-4; 7 bases agree with TRBD1. V shed 4 bases and J 4 bases; nucleotides not matched to a gene: 7. CDR3 length: 15 amino acids. Germline V lookup: CDR1 SGHRS, CDR2 YFSETQ. The CDR3, as DNA: TGCGCCAGCAGCCCGATGGGACAGAGTAATGAAAAACTGTTTTTT. Its protein is CASSPMGQSNEKLFF.

The V and J genes are TRBV2 and TRBJ1-1, with no clear D. CDR1 and CDR2 (germline): SNHLY, FYNNEI. The length of the CDR3 is 14 residues. Trimming cost V 4 bases and J 0 bases, with 9 bases left between them. In DNA form, the CDR3 reads TGTGCCAGCAGTGCTCTCCAGTTGAACACTGAAGCTTTCTTT. Translated, it gives CASSALQLNTEAFF.

The J gene is TRBJ1-1, the V gene TRBV6-5, with 7 bases fitting TRBD1. Germline V gives CDR1 MNHEY, CDR2 SVGAGI. The V segment lost 5 bases and the J segment 4 bases; nucleotides outside the gene matches: 10. The CDR3 contains 15 residues. The CDR3 nucleotides are TGTGCCAGCAGTCTCAACAGGGGAATCGGCACTGAAGCTTTCTTT. The encoded protein is CASSLNRGIGTEAFF.

Written as DNA, the CDR3 is TGTGCCAGCAGCCAACTACAAGCGGGGGGAGGATACGAGCAGTACTTC. Its protein is CASSQLQAGGGYEQYF. The V call is TRBV5-6, the J call TRBJ2-7; 9 bases line up with TRBD2. Per the germline V gene, CDR1 is SGHDT and CDR2 is YYEEEE. CDR3 length: 16 residues. V lost 4 bases, J lost 4 bases, and 12 bases stayed unmatched.

The rearrangement uses TRBV19 and TRBJ1-1, with 7 bases lining up with TRBD1. V trimming: 2 bases; J trimming: 3 bases; junction bases outside the gene matches: 3. The germline CDR1 and CDR2 sequences are LNHDA and SQIVND (reference sequence). The CDR3 covers 14 residues. CDR3: CASSITGEDTEAFF. CDR3 coding DNA: TGTGCCAGTAGTATAACAGGGGAGGACACTGAAGCTTTCTTT.